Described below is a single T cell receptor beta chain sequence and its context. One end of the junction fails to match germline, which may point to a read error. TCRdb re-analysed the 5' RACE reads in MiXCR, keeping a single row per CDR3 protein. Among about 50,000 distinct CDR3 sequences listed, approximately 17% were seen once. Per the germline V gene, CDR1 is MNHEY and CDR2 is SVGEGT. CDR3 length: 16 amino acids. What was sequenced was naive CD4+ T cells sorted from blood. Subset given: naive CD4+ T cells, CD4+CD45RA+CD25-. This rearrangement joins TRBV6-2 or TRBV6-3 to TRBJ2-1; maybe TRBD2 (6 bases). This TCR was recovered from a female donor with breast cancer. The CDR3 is CVSSYFGGIGGNEQFF. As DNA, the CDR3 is TGTGTCAGCAGTTACTTCGGCGGGATCGGCGGCAATGAGCAGTTCTTC.